One and the same sample provided the 4 T cell receptor beta chains below, sequenced in a study of cytomegalovirus exposure and HLA in healthy donors (TCRdb year 2017). Library method: the immunoSEQ multiplex PCR assay. For the multiplex PCR, a mixture combining 60 forward primers for TCR Vbeta segments and 13 reverse primers for TCR Jbeta segments was used. The source is immuneACCESS, and TCRdb retained only in-frame sequences with V and J called. Part of the clones is not carried over; for the studies checked, unresolved V genes explain less than half of this, and the remainder is unexplained. This sample's table carries more than 50,000 clones. The top ten hold approximately 9% of the sample. Input material: PBMCs. Receptor source: a man in his forties or fifties in good health and CMV-seropositive.

The rearrangement joins TRBV7-9 to TRBJ1-2, with D unresolved. Germline CDR1 SEHNR, CDR2 FQNEAQ (reference sequence). V shed 0 bases and J shed 4 bases, with 12 bases lying between them. The CDR3 is made up of 15 amino acids. CDR3 protein: CASSLASGQTYGYTF. In DNA, the CDR3 is TGTGCCAGCAGCTTAGCCTCGGGTCAGACCTATGGCTACACCTTC.

The chain has TRBV18 and TRBJ2-7, with 8 bases matching TRBD2. Germline assignment: CDR1 KGHSH and CDR2 LQKENI. There are 14 residues in the CDR3. Losses at the gene ends were 0 bases for V and 5 bases for J; bases not matched to a gene: 3. The CDR3 region has the DNA TGTGCCAGCTCACCACCCGGGAGGGTCCACGAGCAGTACTTC. This gives the protein CASSPPGRVHEQYF.

The gene calls are TRBV6-5 and TRBJ1-1; D not certain. Per germline, CDR1 MNHEY and CDR2 SVGAGI. The V gene lost 0 bases and the J gene lost 5 bases, with 10 bases spanning the gap. This CDR3 spans 14 amino acids. CDR3 region: CASSYSGSRTEAFF. As DNA, the CDR3 is TGTGCCAGCAGTTACTCGGGTTCTAGGACTGAAGCTTTCTTT.

The V gene is TRBV30, the J gene TRBJ2-7, with D maybe TRBD1 (5 bases). Between the trimmed V and J ends, which lost 4 bases and 2 bases, there was a span of 12 bases. From germline, CDR1 is GTSNPN and CDR2 SVGIG (reference sequence). The CDR3 has 13 residues. The CDR3 region is CAWNRGPPYEQYF. The DNA of the CDR3 is TGTGCCTGGAATAGGGGCCCACCCTACGAGCAGTACTTC.